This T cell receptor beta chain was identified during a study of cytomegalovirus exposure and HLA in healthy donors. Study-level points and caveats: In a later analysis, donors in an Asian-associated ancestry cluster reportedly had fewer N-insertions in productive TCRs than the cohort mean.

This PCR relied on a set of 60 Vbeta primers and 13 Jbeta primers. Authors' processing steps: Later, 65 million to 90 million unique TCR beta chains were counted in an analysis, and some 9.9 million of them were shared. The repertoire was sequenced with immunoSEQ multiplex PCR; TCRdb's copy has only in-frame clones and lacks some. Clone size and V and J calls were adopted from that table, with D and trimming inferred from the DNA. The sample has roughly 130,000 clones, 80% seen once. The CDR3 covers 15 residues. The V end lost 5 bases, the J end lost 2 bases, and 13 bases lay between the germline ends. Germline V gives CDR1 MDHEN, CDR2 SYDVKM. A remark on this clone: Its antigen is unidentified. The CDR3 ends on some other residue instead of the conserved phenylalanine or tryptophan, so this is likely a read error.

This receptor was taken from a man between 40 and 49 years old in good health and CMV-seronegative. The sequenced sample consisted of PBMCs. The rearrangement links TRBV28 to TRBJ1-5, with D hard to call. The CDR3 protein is CASSQEGSGNQPQHV. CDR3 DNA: TGTGCCAGCAGTCAGGAGGGTTCTGGCAATCAGCCCCAGCATGTT.